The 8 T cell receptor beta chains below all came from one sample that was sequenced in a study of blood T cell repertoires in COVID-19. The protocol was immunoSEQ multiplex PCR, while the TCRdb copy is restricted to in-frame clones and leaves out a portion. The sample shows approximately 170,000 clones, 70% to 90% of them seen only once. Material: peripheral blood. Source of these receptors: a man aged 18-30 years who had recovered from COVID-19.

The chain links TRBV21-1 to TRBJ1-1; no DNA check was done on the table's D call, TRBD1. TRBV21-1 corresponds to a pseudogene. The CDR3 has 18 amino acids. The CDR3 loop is CASTGRRDRGRLNTEAFF. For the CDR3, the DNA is TGTGCCAGCACCGGAAGGAGGGACAGGGGGCGATTGAACACTGAAGCTTTCTTT.

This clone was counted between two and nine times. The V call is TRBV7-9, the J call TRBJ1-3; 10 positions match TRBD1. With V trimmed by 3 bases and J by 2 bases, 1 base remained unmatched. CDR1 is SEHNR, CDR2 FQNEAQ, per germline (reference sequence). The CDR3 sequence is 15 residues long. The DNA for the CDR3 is TGTGCCAGCAGCTTCGGGACAGGGGCTGGAAACACCATATATTTT. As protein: CASSFGTGAGNTIYF.

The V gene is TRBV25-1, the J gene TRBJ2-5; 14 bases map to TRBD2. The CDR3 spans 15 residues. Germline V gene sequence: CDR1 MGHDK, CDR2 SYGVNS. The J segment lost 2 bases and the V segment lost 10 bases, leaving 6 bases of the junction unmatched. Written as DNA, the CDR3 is TGTGCCACCGGGACTAGCGGGGGCATACAAGAGACCCAGTACTTC. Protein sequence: CATGTSGGIQETQYF.

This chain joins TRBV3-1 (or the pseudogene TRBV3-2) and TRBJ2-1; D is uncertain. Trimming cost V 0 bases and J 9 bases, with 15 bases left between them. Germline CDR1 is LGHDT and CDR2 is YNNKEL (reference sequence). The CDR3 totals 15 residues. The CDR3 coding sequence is TGTGCCAGCAGCCAAGATCCGCAAGCGACGGTTGAGCAGTTCTTC. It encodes CASSQDPQATVEQFF.

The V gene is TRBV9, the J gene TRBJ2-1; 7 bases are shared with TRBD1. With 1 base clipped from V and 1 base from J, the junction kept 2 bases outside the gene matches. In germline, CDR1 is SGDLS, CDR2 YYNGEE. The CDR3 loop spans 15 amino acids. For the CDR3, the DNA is TGTGCCAGCAGCGTAATGGGACAGTCCTACAATGAGCAGTTCTTC. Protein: CASSVMGQSYNEQFF.

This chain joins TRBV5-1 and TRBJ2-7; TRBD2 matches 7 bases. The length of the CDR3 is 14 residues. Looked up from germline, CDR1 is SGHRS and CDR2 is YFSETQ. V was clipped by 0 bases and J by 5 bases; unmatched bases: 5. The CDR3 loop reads CASSLGREFHEQYF. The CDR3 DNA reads TGCGCCAGCAGCTTGGGGCGGGAGTTCCACGAGCAGTACTTC.

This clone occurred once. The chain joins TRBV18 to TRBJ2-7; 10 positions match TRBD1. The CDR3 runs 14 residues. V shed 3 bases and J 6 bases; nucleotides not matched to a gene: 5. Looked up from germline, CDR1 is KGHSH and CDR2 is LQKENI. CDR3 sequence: CASSPGGTGVEQYF. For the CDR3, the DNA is TGTGCCAGCTCACCGGGGGGGACAGGGGTCGAGCAGTACTTC. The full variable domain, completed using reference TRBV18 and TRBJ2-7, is NAGVMQNPRHLVRRRGQEARLRCSPMKGHSHVYWYRQLPEEGLKFMVYLQKENIIDESGMPKERFSAEFPKEGPSILRIQQVVRGDSAAYFCASSPGGTGVEQYFGPGTRLTVT.

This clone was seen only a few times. CDR3 DNA: TGTGCCAGCAGCTTACGACTAGCGGGAGTCGAAGAGCAGTTCTTC. Translated, it gives CASSLRLAGVEEQFF. The chain uses TRBV5-4 and TRBJ2-1, with TRBD2 matching 12 bases. After removal of 2 bases from V and 10 bases from J, the junction contained 7 bases not matched to a gene. The germline gives CDR1 SGHNT, CDR2 YYREEE (reference sequence). The CDR3 runs 15 residues.